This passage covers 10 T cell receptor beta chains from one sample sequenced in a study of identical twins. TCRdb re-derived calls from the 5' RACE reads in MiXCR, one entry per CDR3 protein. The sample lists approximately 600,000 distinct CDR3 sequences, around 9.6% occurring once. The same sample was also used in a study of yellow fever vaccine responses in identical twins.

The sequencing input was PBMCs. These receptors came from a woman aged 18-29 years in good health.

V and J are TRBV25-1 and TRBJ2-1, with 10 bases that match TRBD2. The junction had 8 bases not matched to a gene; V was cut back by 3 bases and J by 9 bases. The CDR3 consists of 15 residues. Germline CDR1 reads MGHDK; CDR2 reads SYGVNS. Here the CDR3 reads CASSDYSGRAGEQFF. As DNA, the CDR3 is TGTGCCAGCAGTGATTACAGCGGGAGGGCAGGTGAGCAGTTCTTC.

CDR3 coding DNA: TGTGCCATCAGTGAGTCATCGGGCGAGCAGTACTTC. This encodes CAISESSGEQYF. The V gene is TRBV10-3, the J gene TRBJ2-7; D is ambiguous. The V gene lost 0 bases and the J gene lost 6 bases, with 6 bases spanning the gap. The germline V gene has CDR1 ENHRY and CDR2 SYGVKD. This CDR3 is built from 12 residues.

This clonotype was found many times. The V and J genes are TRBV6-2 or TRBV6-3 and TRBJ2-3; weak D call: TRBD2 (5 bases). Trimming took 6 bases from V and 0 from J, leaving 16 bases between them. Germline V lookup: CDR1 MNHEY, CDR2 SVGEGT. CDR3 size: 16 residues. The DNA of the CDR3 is TGTGCCAGCAGCCTACGCCCAAGCGGAAGCACAGATACGCAGTATTTT. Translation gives CASSLRPSGSTDTQYF.

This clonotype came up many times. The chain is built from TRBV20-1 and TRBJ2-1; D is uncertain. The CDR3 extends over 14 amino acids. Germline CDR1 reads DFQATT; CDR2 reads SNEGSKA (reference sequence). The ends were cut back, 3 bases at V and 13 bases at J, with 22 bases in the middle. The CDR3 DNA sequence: TGCAGTGCTAGTAGTAACGCGAAAGGACGAGGACAGTTCTTC. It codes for CSASSNAKGRGQFF.

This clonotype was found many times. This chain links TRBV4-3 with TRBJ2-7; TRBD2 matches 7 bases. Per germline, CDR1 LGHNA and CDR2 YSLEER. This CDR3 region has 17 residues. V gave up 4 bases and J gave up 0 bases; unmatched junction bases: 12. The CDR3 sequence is CASSPAPASGSSYEQYF. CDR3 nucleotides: TGCGCCAGCAGCCCGGCCCCGGCTAGCGGAAGCTCCTACGAGCAGTACTTC.

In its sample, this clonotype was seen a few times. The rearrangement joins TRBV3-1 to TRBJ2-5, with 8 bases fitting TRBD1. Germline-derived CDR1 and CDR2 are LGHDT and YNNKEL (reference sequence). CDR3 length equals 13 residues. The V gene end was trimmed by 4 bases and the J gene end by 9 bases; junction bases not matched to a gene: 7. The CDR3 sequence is CASSPRSQGAQYF. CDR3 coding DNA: TGTGCCAGCAGCCCGAGGTCACAGGGGGCCCAGTACTTC.

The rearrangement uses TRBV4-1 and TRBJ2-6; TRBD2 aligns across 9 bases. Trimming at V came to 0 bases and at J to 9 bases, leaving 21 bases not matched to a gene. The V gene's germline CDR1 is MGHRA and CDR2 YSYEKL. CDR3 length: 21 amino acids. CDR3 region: CASSQDRLVAGVIGLNNVLTF. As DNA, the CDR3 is TGCGCCAGCAGCCAAGATAGGTTGGTAGCGGGAGTCATTGGATTAAACAACGTCCTGACTTTC.

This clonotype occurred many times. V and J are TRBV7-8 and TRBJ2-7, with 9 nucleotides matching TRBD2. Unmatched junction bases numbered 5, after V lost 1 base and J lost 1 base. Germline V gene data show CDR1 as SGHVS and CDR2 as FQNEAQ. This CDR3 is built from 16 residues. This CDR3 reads CASSLVAGGISYEQYF. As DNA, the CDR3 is TGTGCCAGCAGCTTAGTGGCGGGAGGGATATCCTACGAGCAGTACTTC.

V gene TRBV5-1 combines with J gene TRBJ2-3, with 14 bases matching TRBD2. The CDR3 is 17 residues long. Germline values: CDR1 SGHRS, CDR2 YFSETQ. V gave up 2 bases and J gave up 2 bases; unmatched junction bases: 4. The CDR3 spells CASSFGLAGGNTDTQYF. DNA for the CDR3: TGCGCCAGCAGCTTCGGACTAGCGGGGGGAAACACAGATACGCAGTATTTT.

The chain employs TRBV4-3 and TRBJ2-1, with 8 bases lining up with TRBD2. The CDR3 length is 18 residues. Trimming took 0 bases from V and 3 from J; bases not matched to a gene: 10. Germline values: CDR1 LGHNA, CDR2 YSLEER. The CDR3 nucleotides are TGCGCCAGCAGCCAAGATATCCAGCGGGAGAGATACTACAATGAGCAGTTCTTC. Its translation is CASSQDIQRERYYNEQFF.